This record concerns one T cell receptor (beta chain) sequence. Its target is not known. Stable Graves' hyperthyroidism meant no ophthalmopathy progression within 18 months. Each diagnosis was grounded in clinical symptoms, serum thyroxine and TRAb, thyroid ultrasound, and orbital computed tomography. RNA transcripts yielded amplified TCR beta CDR3 regions. HTBI primers were the set used in a first-round RT-PCR of the TCR CDR3. One entry per CDR3 protein, called by TCRdb with MiXCR from the multiplex PCR reads. The sample lists roughly 180,000 distinct CDR3 sequences, about a sixth occurring once. The data stem from a study of T cells in Graves' hyperthyroidism and ophthalmopathy. Study at large: Sampling of peripheral blood happened at initial diagnosis, prior to any treatment.

Study-wide findings and caveats: The blood repertoire included most of the expanded thyroid clonotypes above 0.001.

CDR3 length: 13 amino acids. Trimming took off 6 bases at V and 4 bases at J, with 12 bases between the two ends. This sequence was found in a woman aged 45-65 years with Graves' hyperthyroidism. The sequencing sample was made of blood. V is TRBV12-3 or TRBV12-4 and J is TRBJ2-5; D gene uncertain. The CDR3 nucleotides read TGTGCCAGCAGCGTATTCGGTCCAGAGACCCAGTACTTC. Protein product: CASSVFGPETQYF.